Below are 11 T cell receptor beta chains sequenced from a single sample in a study of blood T cell repertoires in COVID-19. Method: immunoSEQ multiplex PCR; TCRdb's copy keeps in-frame clones and lacks some. In the table there are approximately 250,000 clones, about 88% of which are singletons. Sequencing was carried out using peripheral blood. All receptors derive from a young man with active or convalescent COVID-19.

This clone was detected only once. The CDR3 loop is CSGRDSSYEQYF. Here the CDR3 DNA reads TGCAGCGGCCGGGACAGCTCCTACGAGCAGTACTTC. The chain recombines TRBV29-1 with TRBJ2-7; 7 bases line up with TRBD1. The CDR3 length is 12 residues. Germline V gene data show CDR1 as SQVTM and CDR2 as ANQGSEA. V trimming: 7 bases; J trimming: 0 bases; junction bases outside the gene matches: 3.

This clone was seen only a few times. The genes are TRBV14 and TRBJ1-3; no clear D gene. V was clipped by 1 base and J by 14 bases, with 12 bases between them. This CDR3 spans 12 amino acids. Germline assignment: CDR1 SGHDN and CDR2 FVKESK. The CDR3 region is CASSQVPPGVYF. CDR3 nucleotides: TGTGCCAGCAGCCAAGTGCCGCCCGGGGTATATTTT.

The chain employs TRBV5-6 and TRBJ1-6; 7 nucleotides agree with TRBD1. The germline V gene encodes CDR1 SGHDT and CDR2 YYEEEE. J was trimmed by 5 bases and V by 1 base; bases with no gene match: 6. This CDR3 is 16 amino acids long. The CDR3 protein is CASSLLEGAHNSPLHF. As DNA, the CDR3 is TGTGCCAGCAGCTTGCTGGAGGGGGCCCATAATTCACCCCTCCACTTT. Supplemented by reference TRBV5-6 and TRBJ1-6, the full variable domain reads DAGVTQSPTHLIKTRGQQVTLRCSPKSGHDTVSWYQQALGQGPQFIFQYYEEEERQRGNFPDRFSGHQFPNYSSELNVNALLLGDSALYLCASSLLEGAHNSPLHFGNGTRLTVT.

The CDR3 loop reads CASRYTPTGPTNEKLFF. The CDR3 DNA is TGCGCCAGCAGATATACCCCGACAGGCCCAACTAATGAAAAACTGTTTTTT. V gene TRBV5-1 combines with J gene TRBJ1-4; D might be TRBD1 (6 bases). The V gene's germline CDR1 is SGHRS and CDR2 YFSETQ. This CDR3 comprises 17 residues. Trimming took 5 bases from V and 0 from J, leaving 17 bases between them. The whole variable domain, filled in from reference TRBV5-1 and TRBJ1-4, reads KAGVTQTPRYLIKTRGQQVTLSCSPISGHRSVSWYQQTPGQGLQFLFEYFSETQRNKGNFPGRFSGRQFSNSRSEMNVSTLELGDSALYLCASRYTPTGPTNEKLFFGSGTQLSVL.

The chain uses TRBV13 and TRBJ2-5, with a weak D call TRBD2 (5 bases). Germline V gene sequence: CDR1 PRHDT, CDR2 FYEKMQ (reference sequence). Between the trimmed V and J ends, which lost 5 bases and 4 bases, there was a span of 14 bases. This CDR3 has 14 residues. The CDR3 nucleotides read TGTGCCAGCAGCCAAAGAGGGCCTGGAGAGACCCAGTACTTC. The encoded protein is CASSQRGPGETQYF. The full variable domain, rest sourced from reference TRBV13 and TRBJ2-5, is AAGVIQSPRHLIKEKRETATLKCYPIPRHDTVYWYQQGPGQDPQFLISFYEKMQSDKGSIPDRFSAQQFSDYHSELNMSSLELGDSALYFCASSQRGPGETQYFGPGTRLLVL.

The rearrangement joins TRBV3-1 (or the pseudogene TRBV3-2) to TRBJ1-1, with D tentatively TRBD1 (5 bases). CDR1 and CDR2 (germline): LGHDT, YNNKEL (reference sequence). The CDR3 consists of 15 residues. Trimming pared 3 bases from V and 4 bases from J, leaving 15 bases between. CDR3 nucleotide sequence: TGTGCCAGCAGCCACTCTATAACAGGCATCACTGAAGCTTTCTTT. This codes for CASSHSITGITEAFF.

This chain links TRBV5-1 with TRBJ1-3, with 7 bases lining up with TRBD1. The germline V gene has CDR1 SGHRS and CDR2 YFSETQ. The CDR3 length is 14 residues. With 5 bases clipped from V and 1 base from J, the junction kept 3 bases outside the gene matches. CDR3 sequence (DNA): TGCGCCAGCAGGGGGGACAGATCTGGAAACACCATATATTTT. Its translation: CASRGDRSGNTIYF.

A remark on this clone: Other DNA sequences in the same sample also yield this CDR3. This rearrangement joins TRBV27 to TRBJ1-1; D is undetermined. V lost 5 bases and J lost 1, with 5 bases in between. The CDR3 covers 12 residues. Germline V gene data show CDR1 as MNHEY and CDR2 as SMNVEV (reference sequence). This chain's CDR3 is CASSRGNTEAFF. The CDR3 DNA is TGTGCCAGCAGTCGAGGGAACACTGAAGCTTTCTTT.

This clone was found once. The V call is TRBV9, the J call TRBJ1-2, with TRBD1 matching over 8 bases. The CDR3 runs 14 residues. Germline loops: CDR1 SGDLS, CDR2 YYNGEE. Trimming cost V 0 bases and J 4 bases; bases outside gene matches: 2. CDR3 bases: TGTGCCAGCAGCGTAGGGGACAGGAGCTATGGCTACACCTTC. This sequence encodes CASSVGDRSYGYTF. Full variable domain (remainder filled in from reference TRBV9 and TRBJ1-2): DSGVTQTPKHLITATGQRVTLRCSPRSGDLSVYWYQQSLDQGLQFLIQYYNGEERAKGNILERFSAQQFPDLHSELNLSSLELGDSALYFCASSVGDRSYGYTFGSGTRLTVV.

The chain joins TRBV5-1 to TRBJ2-5; D is perhaps TRBD2 (6 bases). Germline V gene data show CDR1 as SGHRS and CDR2 as YFSETQ. Trimming pared 0 bases from V and 6 bases from J, leaving 15 bases between. There are 15 residues in the CDR3. CDR3 in DNA: TGCGCCAGCAGCTTGGATAGCGGAGACGGGAAGACCCAGTACTTC. Translation gives CASSLDSGDGKTQYF.

The table lists this clone with a few counts. This sequence joins TRBV5-1 and TRBJ2-1; no definite D call. Germline CDR1 and CDR2: SGHRS and YFSETQ. This CDR3 spans 13 amino acids. V gave up 1 base and J gave up 5 bases, with 7 bases separating them. CDR3 in DNA: TGCGCCAGCAGCTTGAACAGTAACAATGAGCAGTTCTTC. Amino acid sequence: CASSLNSNNEQFF.